This T cell receptor (beta chain) was found in a study of blood T cell repertoires in COVID-19. For the study at large: T cells, B-cell-depleted T cells, or PBMCs provided the cDNA or gDNA that served as material.

V was clipped by 4 bases and J by 5 bases, with 22 bases between them. The germline V gene encodes CDR1 MGHRA and CDR2 YSYEKL. The CDR3 sequence is 17 residues long. The repertoire was sequenced with immunoSEQ multiplex PCR; TCRdb's copy has only in-frame clones and lacks some. The top ten clones hold under 40% of a sample with about 70,000 clones, about 73% of them seen once. This clonotype originated in a woman between 70 and 85 years old with acute or convalescent COVID-19. V and J are TRBV4-1 and TRBJ2-3, with D tentatively TRBD2 (6 bases). Sequences were obtained from peripheral blood. The CDR3: CASSPGGAGSDEDTQYF. In DNA form, the CDR3 reads TGCGCCAGCAGCCCCGGTGGGGCGGGGTCGGATGAAGATACGCAGTATTTT.